One sample yielded the 15 T cell receptor beta chains listed below, sequenced in a study of regulatory T cells in long-lasting Graves disease. HTBI primers from iRepertoire and Arm-PCR of CDR3 regions yielded the TCR beta libraries. One entry per CDR3 protein, called by TCRdb with MiXCR from the multiplex PCR reads. Of a few hundred thousand distinct CDR3 sequences in the sample, about 22% were seen once. Time point noted: persistent/refractory GD, antithyroid drugs over 5 years with positive TRAb. The TCR library used RNA extracted from PBMCs. Material: peripheral blood mononuclear cells (PBMCs), obtained when the disease was refractory, from a patient treated with antithyroid drugs. These receptor sequences come from a female donor with Graves disease.

This clonotype was picked up a small number of times. The chain recombines TRBV5-1 with TRBJ2-2; D remains ambiguous. CDR1 is SGHRS, CDR2 YFSETQ, per germline. V lost 1 base and J 1 base, leaving 11 bases between the germline ends. This CDR3 contains 16 residues. The CDR3, as DNA: TGCGCCAGCAGCTTGTTCCCTAGGGAGAACACCGGGGAGCTGTTTTTT. Translation gives CASSLFPRENTGELFF.

In nucleotides, the CDR3 is TGTGCCAGCAGCTTTACAGGGGCGAATTATGGCTACACCTTC. Translation: CASSFTGANYGYTF. The J gene is TRBJ1-2, the V gene TRBV7-9, with TRBD1 matching over 7 bases. The CDR3 is made up of 14 amino acids. V dropped 3 bases and J dropped 5; count of bases not matched to a gene: 6. Germline V gene data show CDR1 as SEHNR and CDR2 as FQNEAQ (reference sequence).

This clonotype was seen a handful of times. J is TRBJ1-1 and V is TRBV5-1; maybe TRBD1 (6 bases). V gave up 0 bases and J gave up 4 bases, with 10 bases separating them. This CDR3 spans 14 amino acids. Germline V gene lookup returns CDR1 SGHRS and CDR2 YFSETQ. This CDR3 reads CASSLEQGTTEAFF. The CDR3 DNA sequence: TGCGCCAGCAGCTTGGAACAGGGTACCACTGAAGCTTTCTTT.

This clonotype was seen a few times. The chain has TRBV11-2 and TRBJ1-1, with D unresolved. CDR1 SGHAT and CDR2 FQNNGV come from the germline V gene. The CDR3 loop spans 19 amino acids. The V end was cut by 0 bases, the J end by 0 bases, with 20 bases between. The DNA for the CDR3 is TGTGCCAGCAGCTTAGATCTGGGCAGAGGCGGGATCATGAACACTGAAGCTTTCTTT. Its protein is CASSLDLGRGGIMNTEAFF.

The genes are TRBV19 and TRBJ1-1; D is ambiguous. CDR1 and CDR2 (germline): LNHDA, SQIVND (reference sequence). This CDR3 contains 14 residues. The germline V and J ends were trimmed by 4 bases and 3 bases, with 12 bases remaining between them. CDR3 DNA: TGTGCCAGTAGTAAGGCTCGGAGGGACACTGAAGCTTTCTTT. Protein product: CASSKARRDTEAFF.

In its sample, this clonotype was seen a few times. The V and J genes are TRBV3-1 and TRBJ2-2, with D uncertain. Germline loops: CDR1 LGHDT, CDR2 YNNKEL (reference sequence). The CDR3 has 11 residues. Trimming removed 2 bases at V and 6 bases at J, with 1 base between. This CDR3 reads CASSQPGELFF. CDR3 nucleotides: TGTGCCAGCAGCCAACCCGGGGAGCTGTTTTTT.

The chain joins TRBV12-3 or TRBV12-4 to TRBJ1-2; no definite D call. The CDR3 has 13 residues. Trimming took off 6 bases at V and 2 bases at J, with 10 bases between the two ends. The CDR3 bases are TGTGCCAGCAGGCGGGCAGGCAACTATGGCTACACCTTC. Amino acid sequence: CASRRAGNYGYTF.

The chain combines TRBV7-2 with TRBJ1-2, with no clear D. The length of the CDR3 is 14 residues. Germline loops: CDR1 SGHTA, CDR2 FQGNSA. Trimming took 1 base from V and 9 from J, leaving 15 bases between them. The CDR3 DNA reads TGTGCCAGCAGCTTAGAGGGCGGAGAGGGAAGCTACACCTTC. It codes for CASSLEGGEGSYTF.

The chain joins TRBV7-8 to TRBJ2-7; 7 bases fit TRBD1. Germline trimming cut 4 bases from V and 6 bases from J; bases unmatched to any gene: 9. There are 14 residues in the CDR3. CDR1 and CDR2 from the germline V gene are SGHVS and FQNEAQ. CDR3 nucleotides: TGTGCCAGCAGCTCCCGACAGGGAGTAAGCGAGCAGTACTTC. Protein sequence: CASSSRQGVSEQYF.

The rearrangement uses TRBV9 and TRBJ2-5; 10 bases map to TRBD2. This CDR3 is 16 amino acids long. Germline CDR1 reads SGDLS; CDR2 reads YYNGEE. V gave up 2 bases and J gave up 5 bases; unmatched junction bases: 9. The CDR3 region is CASSVGASGSVETQYF. CDR3 nucleotide sequence: TGTGCCAGCAGCGTGGGGGCTAGCGGGAGCGTGGAGACCCAGTACTTC.

Many counts were recorded for this clonotype. The chain carries TRBV28 and TRBJ2-5; TRBD1 agrees at 12 bases. V lost 5 bases to trimming and J lost 5 bases; unmatched junction nucleotides: 9. This CDR3 comprises 16 residues. In germline, CDR1 is MDHEN, CDR2 SYDVKM. The chain's CDR3 is CASSPTGTGGRETQYF. The CDR3 nucleotides read TGTGCCAGCAGTCCCACCGGGACAGGGGGCCGGGAGACCCAGTACTTC.

This clonotype was seen at least ten times. This sequence joins TRBV28 and TRBJ2-7; D is unresolved. Germline lookup yields CDR1 MDHEN and CDR2 SYDVKM. Deletions cut 7 bases from V and 2 bases from J, with 12 bases between. The CDR3 covers 13 residues. The CDR3 here is CASIQVFPYEQYF. The CDR3 DNA reads as TGTGCCAGCATCCAAGTGTTCCCCTACGAGCAGTACTTC.

This clonotype was seen repeatedly, ten times or more. The chain joins TRBV28 to TRBJ1-5; no firm D call. Per the germline V gene, CDR1 is MDHEN and CDR2 is SYDVKM. V lost 6 bases to trimming and J lost 4 bases, with 19 bases between them. The CDR3 consists of 16 residues. The CDR3 protein is CASSRATDGANQPQHF. The CDR3 bases are TGTGCCAGCAGCCGCGCGACGGACGGAGCTAATCAGCCCCAGCATTTT.

In nucleotides, the CDR3 is TGTGCCAGCAGCCAAGACCCCGCCTCGAACACTGAAGCTTTCTTT. It specifies CASSQDPASNTEAFF. The J gene is TRBJ1-1, the V gene TRBV14; D not certain. V gave up 0 bases and J gave up 1 base, with 9 bases separating them. CDR3 length equals 15 residues. Per the germline V gene, CDR1 is SGHDN and CDR2 is FVKESK.

With regard to this clonotype: A single base is all that separates this from a far larger clone, so a read error is likely. This chain connects TRBV6-9 to TRBJ2-7, with 12 positions matching TRBD1. Per germline, CDR1 MNHGY and CDR2 SVAAGI. The CDR3 sequence is 16 residues long. Here the CDR3 reads CASSYVPGQGAEEQCF. Here the CDR3 DNA reads TGTGCCAGCAGTTACGTTCCGGGACAGGGGGCTGAAGAGCAGTGCTTC.